This T cell receptor beta chain was recovered during a study of cytotoxic CD8 clonotypes in ibrutinib-treated CLL. Profiling relied on immunoSEQ multiplex PCR, and the TCRdb table lists in-frame clones only, not all of them. The table lists 130,000 or so clones, about 80% of them singletons. With 5 bases removed from V and 0 bases from J, the gap between germline ends came to 11 bases. This CDR3 spans 15 amino acids. Germline values: CDR1 LNHNV, CDR2 YYDKDF (reference sequence). The material sequenced was PBMCs, taken after 12 months of ibrutinib treatment. The receptor's source is a human donor with chronic lymphocytic leukemia. This chain uses TRBV15 with TRBJ2-4; D is unclear. CDR3 loop: CATSAGSSAKNIQYF. CDR3 bases: TGTGCCACCAGCGCAGGATCGTCAGCCAAAAACATTCAGTACTTC.